This T cell receptor (beta chain) was recovered during a study of cytomegalovirus exposure and HLA in healthy donors. The study, taken as a whole, reports: Reports indicated that the classifier achieved high specificity and sensitivity in diagnosing cytomegalovirus status. Rarity characterized most TCR sequences, yet some public TCRs appeared in many donors. That first-cohort TCR clusters tended to co-occur in the roughly 130 validation repertoires was found in a later analysis. It was fewer than 200 TCR beta chains that were listed as cytomegalovirus-associated.

Regarding this clone: The antigen remains undetermined.

The data were produced by immunoSEQ multiplex PCR, yet TCRdb's version contains in-frame clones alone and is incomplete. The sample carries over 200,000 clones, 70% to 90% recorded once. Per the germline V gene, CDR1 is SGHDT and CDR2 is YYEEEE. The CDR3 contains 19 residues. Trimming took 4 bases from V and 3 from J, leaving 28 bases between them. The chain couples TRBV5-6 to TRBJ1-2, with a possible D match to TRBD1 (5 bases). The sequence was collected from a woman aged 18-35 years in good health and CMV-seronegative. Input material: PBMCs. The CDR3 DNA reads TGTGCCAGCAGCCTCGTTTTTCCAAGATCAGGGCGAATCCACTATGGCTACACCTTC. Translated, it gives CASSLVFPRSGRIHYGYTF. Filled out from reference TRBV5-6 and TRBJ1-2, the complete variable domain reads DAGVTQSPTHLIKTRGQQVTLRCSPKSGHDTVSWYQQALGQGPQFIFQYYEEEERQRGNFPDRFSGHQFPNYSSELNVNALLLGDSALYLCASSLVFPRSGRIHYGYTFGSGTRLTVV.